This TCR beta chain was captured in a study of cytomegalovirus exposure and HLA in healthy donors. Study conclusions and caveats: The study put under 200 TCR beta chains on its list as cytomegalovirus-associated. Apart from CMV serostatus, no immune exposure information was available. Analyses of presence/absence relied on an assumption of roughly uniform sequencing depth across donors.

Germline V gives CDR1 GTSNPN, CDR2 SVGIG (reference sequence). Trimming took off 0 bases at V and 5 bases at J, with 10 bases between the two ends. The CDR3 runs 14 residues. Donors had nominal health at sampling but likely had unrecorded immune exposures. PCR was performed using 60 Vbeta and 13 Jbeta primers. Here immunoSEQ multiplex PCR was the method, and the copy in TCRdb shows in-frame clones only, minus some. Of 210,000 or so clones detected, approximately 79% appear once; the ten largest clones hold 1.5% to 2%. About this clone itself: As yet, its antigen is unknown.

Material for sequencing was PBMCs. This chain uses TRBV30 with TRBJ1-4; D is perhaps TRBD1 (6 bases). The clonotype originates from a man between 18 and 29 years old in good health and CMV-seronegative. The DNA of the CDR3 is TGTGCCTGGAGTGTACAGGGATGGAATGAAAAACTGTTTTTT. Translation: CAWSVQGWNEKLFF.